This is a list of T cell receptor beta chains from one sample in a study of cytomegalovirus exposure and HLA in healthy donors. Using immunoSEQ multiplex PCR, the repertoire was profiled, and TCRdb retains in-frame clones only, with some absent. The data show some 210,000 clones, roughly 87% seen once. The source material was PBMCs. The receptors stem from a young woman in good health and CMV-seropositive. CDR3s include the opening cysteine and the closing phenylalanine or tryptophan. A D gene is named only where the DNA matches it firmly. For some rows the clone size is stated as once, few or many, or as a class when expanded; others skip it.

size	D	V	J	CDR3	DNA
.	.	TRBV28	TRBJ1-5	CASTRPGSSNQPQHF	TGTGCCAGCACTCGGCCAGGGTCCAGCAATCAGCCCCAGCATTTT
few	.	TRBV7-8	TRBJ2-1	CASSFNRRGQFF	TGTGCCAGCAGCTTTAACAGACGTGGGCAGTTCTTC
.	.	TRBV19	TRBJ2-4	CASSDYSGSVDIQYF	TGTGCCAGTAGTGACTATTCGGGGAGTGTGGACATTCAGTACTTC
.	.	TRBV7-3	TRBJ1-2	CASSLERPGYGYTF	TGTGCCAGCAGCTTAGAACGGCCGGGATATGGCTACACCTTC
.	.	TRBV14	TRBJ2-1	CASSQDGWSYNEQFF	TGTGCCAGCAGCCAAGACGGGTGGAGCTACAATGAGCAGTTCTTC
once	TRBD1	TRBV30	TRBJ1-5	CAWSFGQGYRQPQHF	TGTGCCTGGAGTTTTGGACAGGGGTACCGGCAGCCCCAGCATTTT
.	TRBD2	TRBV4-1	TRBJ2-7	CASSQVAGEIYEQYF	TGCGCCAGCAGCCAAGTAGCGGGAGAGATCTACGAGCAGTACTTC
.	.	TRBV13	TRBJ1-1	CASSLGYYPGARNTEAFF	TGTGCCAGCAGCTTAGGGTATTATCCAGGGGCCAGGAACACTGAAGCTTTCTTT
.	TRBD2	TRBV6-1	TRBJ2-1	CASILAGGVNEQFF	TGTGCCAGCATCCTAGCGGGAGGAGTCAATGAGCAGTTCTTC
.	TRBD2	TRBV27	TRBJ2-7	CASSLSPSGGYEQYF	TGTGCCAGCAGTTTATCCCCGTCGGGAGGCTACGAGCAGTACTTC
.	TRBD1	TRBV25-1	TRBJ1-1	CASSEIQGAAFF	TGTGCCAGCAGTGAGATCCAGGGGGCGGCTTTCTTT
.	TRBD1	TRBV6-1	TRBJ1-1	CASINPGQGGTEAFF	TGTGCCAGCATTAATCCCGGACAGGGCGGCACTGAAGCTTTCTTT
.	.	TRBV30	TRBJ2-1	CAWSVYSPSYNEQFF	TGTGCCTGGAGTGTGTACTCCCCCTCCTACAATGAGCAGTTCTTC
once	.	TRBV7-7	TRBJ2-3	CASRISENTDTQYF	TGTGCTAGCAGGATTAGCGAGAACACAGATACGCAGTATTTT
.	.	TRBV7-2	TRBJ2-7	CASSLGRSFSYEQYF	TGTGCCAGCAGCTTAGGTCGGAGCTTCTCCTACGAGCAGTACTTC
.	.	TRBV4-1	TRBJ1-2	CASRSEGTRSEYGYTF	TGCGCCAGCAGAAGCGAGGGCACCCGAAGTGAGTATGGCTACACCTTC
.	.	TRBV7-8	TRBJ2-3	CASSYTDTQYF	TGTGCCAGCAGTTACACAGATACGCAGTATTTT
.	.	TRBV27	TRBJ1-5	CASSQGYSNQPQHF	TGTGCCAGCAGCCAGGGATATAGCAATCAGCCCCAGCATTTT
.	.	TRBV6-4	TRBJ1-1	CASSDSPMNTEAFF	TGTGCCAGCAGTGACTCCCCCATGAACACTGAAGCTTTCTTT
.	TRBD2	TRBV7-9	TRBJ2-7	CASSMTSGRIDEQYF	TGTGCCAGCAGCATGACTAGCGGGAGGATCGACGAGCAGTACTTC
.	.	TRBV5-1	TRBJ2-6	CASSLEGPGANVLTF	TGCGCCAGCAGCTTGGAGGGGCCTGGGGCCAACGTCCTGACTTTC
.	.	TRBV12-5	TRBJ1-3	CASGLSRGLSGNTIYF	TGTGCTAGTGGTTTAAGTCGGGGACTCTCTGGAAACACCATATATTTT
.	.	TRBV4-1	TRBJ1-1	CASSQWALNTEAFF	TGCGCCAGCAGCCAATGGGCGCTGAACACTGAAGCTTTCTTT
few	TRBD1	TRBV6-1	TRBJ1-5	CASSENAGQGSQPQHF	TGTGCCAGCAGTGAAAATGCGGGACAGGGGAGTCAGCCCCAGCATTTT
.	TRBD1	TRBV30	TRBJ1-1	CAWSAPRDRVIARGSQTEAFF	TGTGCCTGGAGTGCCCCGCGGGACAGGGTCATTGCCCGGGGGTCCCAAACTGAAGCTTTCTTT
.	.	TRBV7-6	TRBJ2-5	CASSLELGSQETQYF	TGTGCCAGCAGCTTAGAGCTCGGGTCACAAGAGACCCAGTACTTC
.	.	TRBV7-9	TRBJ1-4	CASSSRDSIEKLFF	TGTGCCAGCAGCTCCAGGGATTCTATTGAAAAACTGTTTTTT
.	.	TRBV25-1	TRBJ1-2	CASSTKGQHVFDGYTF	TGTGCCAGCAGCACGAAAGGACAGCATGTTTTTGATGGCTACACCTTC
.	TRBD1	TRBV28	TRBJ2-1	CASSFAATGGKVEQFF	TGTGCCAGCAGTTTCGCGGCGACAGGGGGAAAGGTGGAGCAGTTCTTC
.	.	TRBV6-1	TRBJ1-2	CASSEERWQGSGYTF	TGTGCCAGCAGTGAAGAGAGGTGGCAGGGAAGCGGCTACACCTTC
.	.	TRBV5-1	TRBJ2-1	CASSSFQSGSYNEQFF	TGCGCCAGCAGTTCGTTTCAATCGGGCTCCTACAATGAGCAGTTCTTC
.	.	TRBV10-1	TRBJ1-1	CASSEGASTAAEAFF	TGCGCCAGCAGTGAGGGGGCCAGTACGGCGGCTGAAGCTTTCTTT
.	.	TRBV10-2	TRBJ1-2	CASSESQYDGYTF	TGCGCCAGCAGTGAGTCACAGTACGACGGCTACACCTTC
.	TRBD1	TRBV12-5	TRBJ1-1	CASGFGKGAGKGTEAFF	TGTGCTAGTGGTTTCGGGAAGGGGGCTGGGAAAGGCACTGAAGCTTTCTTT
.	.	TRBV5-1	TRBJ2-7	CASSLTGPYEQYF	TGCGCCAGCAGCTTGACAGGGCCCTACGAGCAGTACTTC
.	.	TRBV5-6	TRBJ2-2	CASSPLDTRDGGELFF	TGTGCCAGCAGCCCGCTTGACACCCGGGATGGCGGGGAGCTGTTTTTT
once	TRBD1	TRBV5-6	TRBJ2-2	CASSLGQGSYAGELFF	TGTGCCAGCAGCCTCGGACAGGGTTCGTATGCCGGGGAGCTGTTTTTT
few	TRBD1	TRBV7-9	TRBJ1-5	CASSLGQGTKQPQHF	TGTGCCAGCAGCTTAGGACAGGGAACGAAGCAGCCCCAGCATTTT
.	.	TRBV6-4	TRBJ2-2	CASSDSSTGELFF	TGTGCCAGCAGTGACTCGAGCACCGGGGAGCTGTTTTTT
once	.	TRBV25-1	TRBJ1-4	CASSEGPEKLFF	TGTGCCAGCAGTGAAGGGCCTGAAAAACTGTTTTTT
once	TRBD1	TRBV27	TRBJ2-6	CASSFLTGTGSFKGANVLTF	TGTGCCAGCAGTTTCCTTACCGGGACAGGGAGCTTTAAGGGGGCCAACGTCCTGACTTTC
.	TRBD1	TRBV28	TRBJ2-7	CASGGQDLGKQYF	TGTGCCAGCGGGGGACAGGACCTGGGGAAGCAGTACTTC
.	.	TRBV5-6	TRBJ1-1	CASSGGGPLPTEAFF	TGTGCCAGCAGCGGAGGAGGACCCTTGCCGACTGAAGCTTTCTTT
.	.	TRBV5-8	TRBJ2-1	CASSPIRVQGEQFF	TGTGCCAGCAGCCCGATACGGGTTCAGGGAGAGCAGTTCTTC
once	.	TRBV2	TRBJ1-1	CASSTQGNTEAFF	TGTGCCAGCAGTACGCAGGGGAACACTGAAGCTTTCTTT
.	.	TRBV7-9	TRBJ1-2	CASSLGGGLKTNYGYTF	TGTGCCAGCAGCTTAGGGGGGGGGCTGAAAACTAACTATGGCTACACCTTC
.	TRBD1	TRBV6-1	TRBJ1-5	CASSRDRGLNQPQHF	TGTGCCAGCAGTAGAGACAGGGGGCTAAATCAGCCCCAGCATTTT
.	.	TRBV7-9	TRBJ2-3	CASSLGRNTDTQYF	TGTGCCAGCAGCTTAGGTCGTAACACAGATACGCAGTATTTT
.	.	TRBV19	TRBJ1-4	CASSLQNSNEKLFF	TGTGCCAGTAGCCTACAGAACTCTAATGAAAAACTGTTTTTT
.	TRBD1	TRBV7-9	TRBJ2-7	CASRPGGMVYEQYF	TGTGCCAGCAGACCAGGGGGAATGGTCTACGAGCAGTACTTC
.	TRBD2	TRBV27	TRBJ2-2	CASSYSSGSYTGELFF	TGTGCCAGCAGTTATTCTAGCGGGTCATACACCGGGGAGCTGTTTTTT
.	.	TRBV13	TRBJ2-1	CASSLVRGAAYNEQFF	TGTGCCAGCAGCTTAGTTCGGGGGGCCGCCTACAATGAGCAGTTCTTC
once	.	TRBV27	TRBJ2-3	CASRSASTDTQYF	TGTGCCAGCAGGAGCGCGTCGACAGATACGCAGTATTTT
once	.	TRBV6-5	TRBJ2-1	CASSYGRGPYNEQFF	TGTGCCAGCAGTTACGGCAGGGGCCCCTACAATGAGCAGTTCTTC
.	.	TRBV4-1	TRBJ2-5	CASSPRIQETQYF	TGCGCCAGCAGCCCGCGCATTCAAGAGACCCAGTACTTC